Each of the 3 T cell receptor beta chains below was sequenced from the same sample in a study of T-cell reconstitution after alpha-beta-depleted transplantation in children. For TCRbeta, the library was prepared with unique molecular identifiers. TCRdb reprocessed the PCR reads with MiXCR, giving one entry per CDR3 protein. The sample has about 610,000 distinct CDR3 sequences, about 10% seen once. Here the sequenced sample was PBMCs from the stem cell graft donor, taken from the stem cell graft. The receptors here all came from a human donor who donated a stem cell graft to a child with acute myeloid leukemia.

The V call is TRBV20-1, the J call TRBJ2-3; D is uncertain. The V gene's germline CDR1 is DFQATT and CDR2 SNEGSKA (reference sequence). The CDR3 length is 13 residues. Trimming took off 5 bases at V and 3 bases at J, with 12 bases between the two ends. The CDR3: CSAYARSTDTQYF. Written as DNA, the CDR3 is TGCAGTGCTTACGCCCGTTCAACAGATACGCAGTATTTT.

This clonotype was recorded many times. CDR3 DNA sequence: TGTGCCAGCAGTGGCGGGACTAGCTGGGAGACCCAGTACTTC. Protein: CASSGGTSWETQYF. V gene TRBV6-1 combines with J gene TRBJ2-5; 9 nucleotides line up with TRBD2. V gave up 4 bases and J gave up 5 bases; unmatched junction bases: 5. This CDR3 has 14 residues. Germline CDR1 MNHNS, CDR2 SASEGT.

The rearrangement joins TRBV5-1 to TRBJ2-3; TRBD2 matches at 10 bases. CDR1 and CDR2 (germline): SGHRS, YFSETQ. This CDR3 comprises 18 residues. J lost 0 bases, V lost 4 bases, and 11 bases had no gene match. The CDR3 bases are TGCGCCAGCAGCCTCCTATTTGGTAGCGGGAGGAGCACAGATACGCAGTATTTT. Encoded protein: CASSLLFGSGRSTDTQYF.